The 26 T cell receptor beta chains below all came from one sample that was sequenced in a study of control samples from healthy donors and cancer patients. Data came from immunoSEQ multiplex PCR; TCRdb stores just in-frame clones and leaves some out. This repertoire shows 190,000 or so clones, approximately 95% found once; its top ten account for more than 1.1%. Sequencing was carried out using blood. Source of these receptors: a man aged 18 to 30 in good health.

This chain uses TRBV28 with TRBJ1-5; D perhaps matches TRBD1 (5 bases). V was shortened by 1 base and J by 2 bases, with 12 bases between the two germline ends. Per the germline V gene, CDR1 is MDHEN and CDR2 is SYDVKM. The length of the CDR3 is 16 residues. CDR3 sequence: CASSLYRLGGNQPQHF. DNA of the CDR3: TGTGCCAGCAGTTTATACAGGTTGGGTGGCAATCAGCCCCAGCATTTT.

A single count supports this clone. The CDR3 protein is CASSFKRDTEAFF. CDR3 sequence (DNA): TGTGCCAGCAGTTTCAAGCGGGACACTGAAGCTTTCTTT. The V and J genes are TRBV27 and TRBJ1-1; no clear D gene. The CDR3 consists of 13 residues. Germline V gene sequence: CDR1 MNHEY, CDR2 SMNVEV (reference sequence). V lost 3 bases, J lost 3 bases, and 8 bases lay in between.

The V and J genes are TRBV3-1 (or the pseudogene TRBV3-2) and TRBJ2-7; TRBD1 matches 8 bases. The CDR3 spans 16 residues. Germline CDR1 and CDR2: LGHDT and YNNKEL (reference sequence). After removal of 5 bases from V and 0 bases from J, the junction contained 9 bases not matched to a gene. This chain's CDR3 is CASSYWTGKSSYEQYF. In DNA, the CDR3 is TGTGCCAGCAGCTATTGGACAGGGAAAAGCTCCTACGAGCAGTACTTC.

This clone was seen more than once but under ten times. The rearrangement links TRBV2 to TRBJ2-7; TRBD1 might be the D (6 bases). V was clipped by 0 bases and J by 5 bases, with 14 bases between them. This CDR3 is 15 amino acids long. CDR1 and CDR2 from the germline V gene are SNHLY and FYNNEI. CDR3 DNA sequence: TGTGCCAGCAGTGAAGCGCTTGGGGCAGGGGACGAGCAGTACTTC. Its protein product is CASSEALGAGDEQYF.

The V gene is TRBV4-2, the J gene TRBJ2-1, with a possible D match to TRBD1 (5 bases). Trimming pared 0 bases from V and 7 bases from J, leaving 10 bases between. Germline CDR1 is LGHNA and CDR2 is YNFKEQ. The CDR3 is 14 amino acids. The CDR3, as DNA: TGTGCCAGCAGCCAAGACAAAGCAGGGAATGAGCAGTTCTTC. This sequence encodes CASSQDKAGNEQFF.

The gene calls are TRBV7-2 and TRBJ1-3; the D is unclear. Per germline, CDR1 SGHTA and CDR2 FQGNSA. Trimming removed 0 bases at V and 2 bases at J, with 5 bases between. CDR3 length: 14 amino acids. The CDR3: CASSLAGPGNTIYF. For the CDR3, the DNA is TGTGCCAGCAGCTTAGCAGGGCCTGGAAACACCATATATTTT.

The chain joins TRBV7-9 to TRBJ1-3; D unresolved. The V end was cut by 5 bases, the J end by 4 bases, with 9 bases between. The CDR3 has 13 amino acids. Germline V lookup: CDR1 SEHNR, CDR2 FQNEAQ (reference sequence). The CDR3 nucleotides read TGTGCCAGCAGCCATGACGCAGGAAACACCATATATTTT. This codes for CASSHDAGNTIYF.

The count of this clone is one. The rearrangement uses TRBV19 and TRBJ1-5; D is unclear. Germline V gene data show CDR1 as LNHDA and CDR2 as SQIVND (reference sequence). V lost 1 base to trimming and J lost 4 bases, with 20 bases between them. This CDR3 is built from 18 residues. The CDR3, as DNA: TGTGCCAGTAGTATAGGAGGGTCCATCCCTCTCTGGAATCAGCCCCAGCATTTT. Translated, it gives CASSIGGSIPLWNQPQHF.

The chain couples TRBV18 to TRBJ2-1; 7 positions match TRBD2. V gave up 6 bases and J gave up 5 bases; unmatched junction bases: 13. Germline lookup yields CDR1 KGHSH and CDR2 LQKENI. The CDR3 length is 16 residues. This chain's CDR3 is CASSPEGQRGDNEQFF. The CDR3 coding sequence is TGTGCCAGCTCTCCCGAGGGCCAGCGGGGCGACAATGAGCAGTTCTTC.

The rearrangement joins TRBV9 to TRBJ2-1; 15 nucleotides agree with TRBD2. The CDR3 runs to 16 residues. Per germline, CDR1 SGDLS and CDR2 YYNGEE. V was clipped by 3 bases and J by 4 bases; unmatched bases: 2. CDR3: CASSAGTSGGYNEQFF. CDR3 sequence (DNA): TGTGCCAGCAGCGCCGGGACTAGCGGGGGGTACAATGAGCAGTTCTTC.

The DNA of the CDR3 is TGTGCCAGCAGCCCTCGGACGGACTTACAAGAGACCCAGTACTTC. This codes for CASSPRTDLQETQYF. The rearrangement links TRBV3-1 (or the pseudogene TRBV3-2) to TRBJ2-5, with D perhaps matching TRBD2 (5 bases). The germline V gene has CDR1 LGHDT and CDR2 YNNKEL (reference sequence). This CDR3 is 15 amino acids long. V shed 4 bases and J shed 2 bases, with 14 bases lying between them.

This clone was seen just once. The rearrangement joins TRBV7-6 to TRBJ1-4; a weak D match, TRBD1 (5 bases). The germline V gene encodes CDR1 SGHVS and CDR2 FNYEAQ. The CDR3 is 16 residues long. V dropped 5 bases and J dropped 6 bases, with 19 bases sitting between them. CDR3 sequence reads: CASSPLSGLLDEKLFF. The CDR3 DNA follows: TGTGCCAGCAGCCCCCTTTCGGGGCTGCTCGATGAAAAACTGTTTTTT.

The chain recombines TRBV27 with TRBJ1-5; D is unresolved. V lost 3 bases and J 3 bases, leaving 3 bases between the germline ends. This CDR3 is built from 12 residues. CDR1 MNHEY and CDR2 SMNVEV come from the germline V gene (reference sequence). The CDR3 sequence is CASSFNNQPQHF. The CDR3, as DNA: TGTGCCAGCAGTTTTAACAATCAGCCCCAGCATTTT.

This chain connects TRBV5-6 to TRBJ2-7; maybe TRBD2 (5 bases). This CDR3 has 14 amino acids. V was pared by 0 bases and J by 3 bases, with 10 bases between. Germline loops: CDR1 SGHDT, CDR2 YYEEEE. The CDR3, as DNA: TGTGCCAGCAGCTTGGGGAGGCTAGGCTACGAGCAGTACTTC. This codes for CASSLGRLGYEQYF.

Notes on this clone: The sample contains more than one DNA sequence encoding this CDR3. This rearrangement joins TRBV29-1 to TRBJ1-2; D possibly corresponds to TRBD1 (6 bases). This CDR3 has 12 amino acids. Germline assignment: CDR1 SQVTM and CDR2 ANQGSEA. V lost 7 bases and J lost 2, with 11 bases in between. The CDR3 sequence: CSGTGTNYGYTF. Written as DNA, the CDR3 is TGCAGCGGTACAGGGACGAACTATGGCTACACCTTC.

This CDR3 reads CASSSSTVAGNTIYF. The CDR3 DNA reads TGCGCCAGCAGCTCCAGCACGGTCGCGGGAAACACCATATATTTT. The chain combines TRBV5-1 with TRBJ1-3; D uncertain. Germline V gene lookup returns CDR1 SGHRS and CDR2 YFSETQ. V lost 3 bases, J lost 4 bases, and 14 bases lay in between. The CDR3 extends over 15 amino acids.

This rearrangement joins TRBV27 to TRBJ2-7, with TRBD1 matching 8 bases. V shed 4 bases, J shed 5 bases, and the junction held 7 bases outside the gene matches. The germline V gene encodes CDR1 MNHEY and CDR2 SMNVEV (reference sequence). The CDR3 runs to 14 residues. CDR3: CASSYLAGGNEQYF. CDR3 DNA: TGTGCCAGCAGTTATCTCGCAGGGGGCAACGAGCAGTACTTC.

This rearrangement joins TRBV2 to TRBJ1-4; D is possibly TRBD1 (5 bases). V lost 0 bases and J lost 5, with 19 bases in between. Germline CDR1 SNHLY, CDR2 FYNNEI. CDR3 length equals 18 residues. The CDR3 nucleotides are TGTGCCAGCAGTGAAGCAATTTTAGTAGGGGCCACGAATGAAAAACTGTTTTTT. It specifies CASSEAILVGATNEKLFF.

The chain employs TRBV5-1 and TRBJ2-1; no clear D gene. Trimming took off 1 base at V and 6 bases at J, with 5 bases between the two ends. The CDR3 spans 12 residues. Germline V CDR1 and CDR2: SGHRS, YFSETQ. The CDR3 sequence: CASSLTFNEQFF. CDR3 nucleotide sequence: TGCGCCAGCAGCTTGACTTTCAATGAGCAGTTCTTC.

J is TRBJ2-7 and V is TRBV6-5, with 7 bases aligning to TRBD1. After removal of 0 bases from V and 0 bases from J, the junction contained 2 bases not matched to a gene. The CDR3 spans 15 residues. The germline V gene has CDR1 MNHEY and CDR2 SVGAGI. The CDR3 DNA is TGTGCCAGCAGTTACTCGGGGGACAGCTCCTACGAGCAGTACTTC. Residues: CASSYSGDSSYEQYF.

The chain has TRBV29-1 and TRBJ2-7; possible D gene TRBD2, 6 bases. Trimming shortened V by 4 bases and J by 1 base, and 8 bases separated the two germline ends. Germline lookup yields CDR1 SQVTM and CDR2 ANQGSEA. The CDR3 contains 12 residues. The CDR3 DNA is TGCAGCGTTGTTGGGGGGTCCTACGAGCAGTACTTC. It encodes CSVVGGSYEQYF.

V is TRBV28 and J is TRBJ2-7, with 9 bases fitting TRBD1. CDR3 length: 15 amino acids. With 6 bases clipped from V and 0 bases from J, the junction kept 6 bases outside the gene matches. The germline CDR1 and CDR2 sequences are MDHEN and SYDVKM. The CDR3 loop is CASSRGTGSSYEQYF. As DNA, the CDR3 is TGTGCCAGCAGCCGTGGGACAGGGAGCTCCTACGAGCAGTACTTC.

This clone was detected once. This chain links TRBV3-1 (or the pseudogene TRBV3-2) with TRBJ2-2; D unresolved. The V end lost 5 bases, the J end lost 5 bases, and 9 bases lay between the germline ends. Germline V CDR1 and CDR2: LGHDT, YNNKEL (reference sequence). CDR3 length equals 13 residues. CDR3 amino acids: CASSFLGTGELFF. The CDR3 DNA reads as TGTGCCAGCAGCTTTTTAGGGACCGGGGAGCTGTTTTTT.

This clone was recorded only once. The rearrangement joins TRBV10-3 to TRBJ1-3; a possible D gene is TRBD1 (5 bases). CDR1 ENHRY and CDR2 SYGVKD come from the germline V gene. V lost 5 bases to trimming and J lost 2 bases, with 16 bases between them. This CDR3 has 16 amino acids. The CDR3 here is CAISNGAGGPGNTIYF. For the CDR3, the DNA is TGTGCCATCAGTAACGGGGCGGGAGGTCCTGGAAACACCATATATTTT.

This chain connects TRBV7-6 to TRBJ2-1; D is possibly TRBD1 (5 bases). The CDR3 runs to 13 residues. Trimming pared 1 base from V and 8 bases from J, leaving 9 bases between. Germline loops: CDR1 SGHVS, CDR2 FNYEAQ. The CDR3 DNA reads TGTGCCAGCAGCTTAGTGGTAGGGGATGAGCAGTTCTTC. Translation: CASSLVVGDEQFF.

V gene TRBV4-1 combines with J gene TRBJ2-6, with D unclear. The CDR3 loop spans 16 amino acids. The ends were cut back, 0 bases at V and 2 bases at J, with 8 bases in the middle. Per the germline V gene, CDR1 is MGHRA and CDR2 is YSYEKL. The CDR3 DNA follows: TGCGCCAGCAGCCAAGATTGGCGAGCTGGGGCCAACGTCCTGACTTTC. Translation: CASSQDWRAGANVLTF.